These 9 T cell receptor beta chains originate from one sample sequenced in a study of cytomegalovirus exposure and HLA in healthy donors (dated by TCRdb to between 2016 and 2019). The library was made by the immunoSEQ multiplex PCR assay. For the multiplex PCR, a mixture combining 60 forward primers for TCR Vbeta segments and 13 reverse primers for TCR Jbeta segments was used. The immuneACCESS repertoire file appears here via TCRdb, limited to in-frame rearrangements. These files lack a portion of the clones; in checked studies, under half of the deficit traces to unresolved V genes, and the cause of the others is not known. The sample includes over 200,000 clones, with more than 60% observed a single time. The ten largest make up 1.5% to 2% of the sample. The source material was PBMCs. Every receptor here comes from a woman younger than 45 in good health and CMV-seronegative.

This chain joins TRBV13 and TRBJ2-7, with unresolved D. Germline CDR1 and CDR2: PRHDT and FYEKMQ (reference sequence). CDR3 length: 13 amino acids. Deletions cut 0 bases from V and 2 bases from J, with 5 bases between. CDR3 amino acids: CASSLGSTYEQYF. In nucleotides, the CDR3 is TGTGCCAGCAGCTTAGGGAGTACCTACGAGCAGTACTTC.

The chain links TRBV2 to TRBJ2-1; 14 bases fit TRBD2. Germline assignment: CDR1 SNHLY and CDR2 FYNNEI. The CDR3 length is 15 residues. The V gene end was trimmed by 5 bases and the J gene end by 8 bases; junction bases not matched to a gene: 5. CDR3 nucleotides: TGTGCCAGCAGTCAGACTAGCGGGAGGGGTGATGAGCAGTTCTTC. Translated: CASSQTSGRGDEQFF.

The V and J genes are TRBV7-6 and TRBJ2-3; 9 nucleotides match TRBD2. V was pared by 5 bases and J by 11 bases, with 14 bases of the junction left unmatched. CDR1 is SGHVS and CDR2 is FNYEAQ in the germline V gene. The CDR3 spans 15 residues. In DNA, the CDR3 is TGTGCCAGCAGCCTGGGGGGGCTAGCGGGGAGAGAGCAGTATTTT. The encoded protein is CASSLGGLAGREQYF. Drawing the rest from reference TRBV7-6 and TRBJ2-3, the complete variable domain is GAGVSQSPRYKVTKRGQDVALRCDPISGHVSLYWYRQALGQGPEFLTYFNYEAQQDKSGLPNDRFSAERPEGSISTLTIQRTEQRDSAMYRCASSLGGLAGREQYFGPGTRLTVL.

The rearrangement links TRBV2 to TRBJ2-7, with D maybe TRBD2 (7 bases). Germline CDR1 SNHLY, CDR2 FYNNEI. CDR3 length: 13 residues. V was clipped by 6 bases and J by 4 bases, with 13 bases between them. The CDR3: CASSEGGYYEQYF. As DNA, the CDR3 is TGTGCCAGCAGCGAGGGGGGGTATTACGAGCAGTACTTC.

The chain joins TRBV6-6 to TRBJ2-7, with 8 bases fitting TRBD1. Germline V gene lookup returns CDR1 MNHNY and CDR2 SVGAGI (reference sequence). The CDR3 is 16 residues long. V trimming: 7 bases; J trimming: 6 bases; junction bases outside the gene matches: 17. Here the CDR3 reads CASTSGGASSRGEQYF. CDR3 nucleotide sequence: TGTGCCAGCACCTCAGGGGGCGCATCCTCGAGGGGCGAGCAGTACTTC.

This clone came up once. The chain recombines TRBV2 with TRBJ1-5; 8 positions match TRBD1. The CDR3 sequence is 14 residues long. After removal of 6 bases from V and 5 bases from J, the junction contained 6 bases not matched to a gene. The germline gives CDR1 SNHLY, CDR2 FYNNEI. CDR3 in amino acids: CASSGQGGDQPQHF. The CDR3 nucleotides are TGTGCCAGCAGCGGACAGGGCGGCGATCAGCCCCAGCATTTT.

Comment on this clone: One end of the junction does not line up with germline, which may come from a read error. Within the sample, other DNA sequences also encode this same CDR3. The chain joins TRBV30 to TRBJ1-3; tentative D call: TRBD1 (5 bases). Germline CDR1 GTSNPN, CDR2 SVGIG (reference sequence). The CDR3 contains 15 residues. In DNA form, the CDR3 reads TGTGCATGGAGTAGAGACAGCTTCTCTGGAAACACCATATATTTT. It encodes CAWSRDSFSGNTIYF.

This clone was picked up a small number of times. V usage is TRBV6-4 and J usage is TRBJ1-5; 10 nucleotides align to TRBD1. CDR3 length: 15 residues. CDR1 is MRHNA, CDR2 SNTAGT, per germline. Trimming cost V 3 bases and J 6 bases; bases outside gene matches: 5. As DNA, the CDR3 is TGTGCCAGCAGTGAATGGACAGGGGGTGTTCAGCCCCAGCATTTT. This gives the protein CASSEWTGGVQPQHF.

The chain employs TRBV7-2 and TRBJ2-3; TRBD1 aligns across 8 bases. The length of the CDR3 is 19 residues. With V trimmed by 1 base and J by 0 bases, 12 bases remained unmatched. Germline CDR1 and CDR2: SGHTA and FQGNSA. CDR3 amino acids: CASSLVFGRQGQSTDTQYF. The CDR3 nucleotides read TGTGCCAGCAGCTTAGTATTTGGGAGACAGGGGCAGAGCACAGATACGCAGTATTTT.